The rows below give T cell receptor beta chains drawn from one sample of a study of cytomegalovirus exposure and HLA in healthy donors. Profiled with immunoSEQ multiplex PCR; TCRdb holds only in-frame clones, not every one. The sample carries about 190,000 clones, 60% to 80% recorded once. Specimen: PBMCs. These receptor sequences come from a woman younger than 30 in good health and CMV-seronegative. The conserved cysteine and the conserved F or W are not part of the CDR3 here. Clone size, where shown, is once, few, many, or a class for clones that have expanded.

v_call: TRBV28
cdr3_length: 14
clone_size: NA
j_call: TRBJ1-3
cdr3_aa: ASSLFPGSTGNTIY

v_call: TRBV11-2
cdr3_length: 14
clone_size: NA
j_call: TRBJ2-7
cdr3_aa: ASSFNGQGYSYEQY

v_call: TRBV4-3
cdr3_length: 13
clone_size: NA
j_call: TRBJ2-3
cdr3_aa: ASSQDLAYTDTQY

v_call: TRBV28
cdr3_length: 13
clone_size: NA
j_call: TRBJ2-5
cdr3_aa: ASSGRGSGEETQY

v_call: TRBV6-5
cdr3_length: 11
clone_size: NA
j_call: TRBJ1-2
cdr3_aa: ASIKQGAGGYT

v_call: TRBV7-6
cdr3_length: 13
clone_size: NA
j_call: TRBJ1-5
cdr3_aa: ASSLHSGAHQPQH

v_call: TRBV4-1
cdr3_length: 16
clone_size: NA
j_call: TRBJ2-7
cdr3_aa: ASSQDNRPGERYYEQY

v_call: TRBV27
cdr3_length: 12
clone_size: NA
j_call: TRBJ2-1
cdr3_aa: ASSRDSSYNEQF

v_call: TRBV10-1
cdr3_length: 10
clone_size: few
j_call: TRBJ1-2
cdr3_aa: ASSDSGYGYT

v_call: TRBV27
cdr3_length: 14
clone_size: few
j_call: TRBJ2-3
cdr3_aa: ASSLYVGGEPDTQY

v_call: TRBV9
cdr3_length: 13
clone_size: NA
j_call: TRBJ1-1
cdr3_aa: ASSVSDSMNTEAF

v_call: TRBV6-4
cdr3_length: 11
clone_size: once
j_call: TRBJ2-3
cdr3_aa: ASSASGTDTQY

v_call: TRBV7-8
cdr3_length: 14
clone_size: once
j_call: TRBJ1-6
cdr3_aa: ASRGGASSYNSPLH

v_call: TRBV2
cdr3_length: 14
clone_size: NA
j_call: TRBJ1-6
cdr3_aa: ASSERRAENNSPLH

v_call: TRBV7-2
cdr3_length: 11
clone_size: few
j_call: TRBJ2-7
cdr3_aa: ASSLRDTYEQY

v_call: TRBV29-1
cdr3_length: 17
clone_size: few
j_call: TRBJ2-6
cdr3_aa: SVDAGTGGARSGANVLT

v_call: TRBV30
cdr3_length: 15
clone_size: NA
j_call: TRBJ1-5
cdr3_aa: AWSVARGGKDYQPQH

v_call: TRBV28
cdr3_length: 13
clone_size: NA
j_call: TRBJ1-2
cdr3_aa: ASSLTWDRVNGYT

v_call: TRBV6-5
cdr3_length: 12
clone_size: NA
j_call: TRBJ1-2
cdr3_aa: ASSFSGLPSGYT

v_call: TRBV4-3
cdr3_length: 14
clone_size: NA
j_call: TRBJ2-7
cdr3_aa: ASSQYLGQGVYEQY

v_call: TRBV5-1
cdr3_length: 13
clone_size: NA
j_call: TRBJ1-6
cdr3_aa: ASSLEGVYNSPLH

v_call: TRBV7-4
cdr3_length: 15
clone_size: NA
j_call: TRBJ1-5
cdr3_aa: ASSFRTIGRESQPQH

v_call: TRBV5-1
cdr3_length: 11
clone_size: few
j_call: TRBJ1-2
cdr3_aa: ASSFNSKEGYT

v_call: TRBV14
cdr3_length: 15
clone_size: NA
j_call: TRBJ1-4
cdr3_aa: ASSQDLFRATNEKLF

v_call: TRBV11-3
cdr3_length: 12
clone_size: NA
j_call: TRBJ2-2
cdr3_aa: ASSLLVGTGELF

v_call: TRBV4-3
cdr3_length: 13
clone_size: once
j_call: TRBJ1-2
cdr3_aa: ASSQGYGGAGGYT

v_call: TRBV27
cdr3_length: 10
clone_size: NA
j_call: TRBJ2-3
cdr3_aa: ASRHLADTQY

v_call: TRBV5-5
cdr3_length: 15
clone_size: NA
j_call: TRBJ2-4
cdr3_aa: ASSLTGTAIAKNIQY

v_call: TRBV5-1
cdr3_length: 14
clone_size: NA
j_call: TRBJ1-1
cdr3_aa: ASSLGRQGARTEAF

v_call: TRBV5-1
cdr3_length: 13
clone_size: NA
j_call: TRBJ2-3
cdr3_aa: ASSLASGSTDTQY

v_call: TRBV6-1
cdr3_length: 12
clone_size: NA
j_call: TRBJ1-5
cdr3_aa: ASSGGRDDQPQH

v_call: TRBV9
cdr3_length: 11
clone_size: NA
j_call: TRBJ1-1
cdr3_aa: ASSVGTGSESF

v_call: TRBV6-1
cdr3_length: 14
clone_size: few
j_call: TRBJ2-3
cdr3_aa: ASSERGVNPLDTQY

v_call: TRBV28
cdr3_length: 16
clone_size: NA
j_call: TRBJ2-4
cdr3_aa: ASSPLGTSGSGSDIQY

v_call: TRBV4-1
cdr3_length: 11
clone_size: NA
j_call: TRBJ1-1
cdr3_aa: ASSQARNTEAF

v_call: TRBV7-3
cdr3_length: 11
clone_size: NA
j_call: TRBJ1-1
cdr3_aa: ASSGQGNTEAF

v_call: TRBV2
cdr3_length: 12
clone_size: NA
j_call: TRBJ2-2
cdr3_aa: ASIRDINTGELF

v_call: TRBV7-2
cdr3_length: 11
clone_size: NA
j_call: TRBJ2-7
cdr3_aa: ASSLGGTSGQY

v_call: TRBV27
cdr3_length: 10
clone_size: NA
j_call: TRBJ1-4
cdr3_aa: ASSNDRGQLF

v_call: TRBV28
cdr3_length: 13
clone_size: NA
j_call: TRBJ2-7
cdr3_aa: ASTTGTSGGSEQY

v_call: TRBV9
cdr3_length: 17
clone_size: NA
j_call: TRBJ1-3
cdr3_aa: ASSVSGTTSRDSGNTIY

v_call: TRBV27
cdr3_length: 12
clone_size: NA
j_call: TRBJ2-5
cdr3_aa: ASSLATSLETQY

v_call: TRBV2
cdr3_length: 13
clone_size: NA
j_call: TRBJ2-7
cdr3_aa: ASSDEGRGSYEQY

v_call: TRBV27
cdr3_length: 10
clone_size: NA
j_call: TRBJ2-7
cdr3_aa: ASSPNYYEQY

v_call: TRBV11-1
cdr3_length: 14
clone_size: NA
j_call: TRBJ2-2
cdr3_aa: ASSNPGQGYTGELF